These 27 T cell receptor beta chains share one sample of origin, sequenced in a study of blood T cell repertoires in COVID-19. Libraries were prepared by immunoSEQ multiplex PCR; TCRdb keeps only in-frame clonotypes and omits some of them. Of 410,000 or so clones listed, 75% to 90% were seen once; the top ten hold roughly 1.4%. Sequencing was done on a sample of peripheral blood. These receptors were collected from a woman between 25 and 40 years old with active or convalescent COVID-19.

The J gene is TRBJ2-7, the V gene TRBV18, with TRBD1 matching over 10 bases. Per germline, CDR1 KGHSH and CDR2 LQKENI. This CDR3 has 14 amino acids. V lost 5 bases to trimming and J lost 2 bases; unmatched junction nucleotides: 3. CDR3 sequence: CASSTGTGAYEQYF. DNA of the CDR3: TGTGCCAGCTCAACCGGGACAGGGGCCTACGAGCAGTACTTC. Using reference TRBV18 and TRBJ2-7 for the parts outside the CDR3, the full variable domain is NAGVMQNPRHLVRRRGQEARLRCSPMKGHSHVYWYRQLPEEGLKFMVYLQKENIIDESGMPKERFSAEFPKEGPSILRIQQVVRGDSAAYFCASSTGTGAYEQYFGPGTRLTVT.

CDR3 protein: CASSELKEVGNRWDGYTF. The CDR3 nucleotides read TGTGCCAGCAGTGAGTTGAAGGAAGTGGGCAACCGCTGGGATGGCTACACCTTC. The chain uses TRBV6-1 and TRBJ1-2; D gene uncertain. Germline V gene lookup returns CDR1 MNHNS and CDR2 SASEGT. The CDR3 has 18 amino acids. V was trimmed by 3 bases and J by 6 bases, leaving 26 bases between them.

V and J are TRBV7-2 and TRBJ2-1; TRBD2 matches 13 bases. The CDR3 consists of 17 residues. Germline V lookup: CDR1 SGHTA, CDR2 FQGNSA. With 4 bases clipped from V and 8 bases from J, the junction kept 11 bases outside the gene matches. CDR3 DNA sequence: TGTGCCAGCAGCTCACCAAGAGGGACTAGCGGGGCATATGAGCAGTTCTTC. This sequence encodes CASSSPRGTSGAYEQFF.

This sequence joins TRBV29-1 and TRBJ2-1; D uncertain. The CDR3 is 13 amino acids. Germline V lookup: CDR1 SQVTM, CDR2 ANQGSEA. The V gene lost 7 bases and the J gene lost 7 bases, with 17 bases spanning the gap. The DNA for the CDR3 is TGCAGCGCACCCGTGGAGATCGGGAATGAGCAGTTCTTC. Its protein product is CSAPVEIGNEQFF.

The chain combines TRBV13 with TRBJ2-1; 10 nucleotides match TRBD1. The CDR3 runs to 16 residues. Germline CDR1 PRHDT, CDR2 FYEKMQ (reference sequence). The trim removed 4 bases at V and 2 bases at J, leaving 5 bases unmatched. In nucleotides, the CDR3 is TGTGCCAGCAGCTCGGGACAGGGGAACGCCTACAATGAGCAGTTCTTC. Its translation is CASSSGQGNAYNEQFF.

This rearrangement joins TRBV24-1 to TRBJ2-1; D unresolved. The germline V gene encodes CDR1 KGHDR and CDR2 SFDVKD. V lost 7 bases to trimming and J lost 5 bases, with 20 bases between them. CDR3 length: 16 amino acids. CDR3 sequence: CATRRHGSHPDNEQFF. The CDR3 DNA reads as TGTGCCACCAGGAGGCATGGCTCCCACCCAGACAATGAGCAGTTCTTC.

This clone appeared a single time. The chain links TRBV10-1 to TRBJ2-1, with D unclear. Germline assignment: CDR1 WNHNN and CDR2 SYGVQD (reference sequence). This CDR3 has 13 amino acids. V was cut by 0 bases and J by 6 bases, with 6 bases left in between. Here the CDR3 reads CASSESRFNEQFF. DNA for the CDR3: TGCGCCAGCAGTGAGTCGAGGTTCAATGAGCAGTTCTTC.

This clone appeared once. The CDR3: CASSPAGIETQYF. The CDR3 nucleotides read TGTGCCAGCTCACCGGCGGGGATAGAGACCCAGTACTTC. The chain couples TRBV18 to TRBJ2-5, with D maybe TRBD2 (6 bases). The germline V gene encodes CDR1 KGHSH and CDR2 LQKENI. Trimming stripped 3 bases from V and 4 bases from J, with 9 bases between. The CDR3 sequence is 13 residues long.

This rearrangement joins TRBV28 to TRBJ2-5, with 7 positions matching TRBD1. The germline CDR1 and CDR2 sequences are MDHEN and SYDVKM. The CDR3 extends over 16 amino acids. The J segment lost 4 bases and the V segment lost 2 bases, leaving 10 bases of the junction unmatched. This chain's CDR3 is CASSLGDRDLGETQYF. The CDR3 DNA reads as TGTGCCAGCAGTTTAGGAGACAGGGATTTGGGAGAGACCCAGTACTTC.

Here the CDR3 DNA reads TGTGCCAGCAGTTACTCGAGTAACTCACCCCTCCACTTT. The encoded protein is CASSYSSNSPLHF. The rearrangement joins TRBV6-5 to TRBJ1-6; D call uncertain. Between the trimmed V and J ends, which lost 0 bases and 10 bases, there was a span of 7 bases. CDR3 length equals 13 residues. Germline V CDR1 and CDR2: MNHEY, SVGAGI.

The chain recombines TRBV9 with TRBJ1-2; D unresolved. Trimming took off 0 bases at V and 1 base at J, with 10 bases between the two ends. Germline V lookup: CDR1 SGDLS, CDR2 YYNGEE. This CDR3 has 15 residues. The CDR3 loop reads CASSVGVSGNYGYTF. The CDR3 DNA reads as TGTGCCAGCAGCGTAGGTGTCAGTGGTAACTATGGCTACACCTTC.

This clone was seen only once. The V call is TRBV5-1, the J call TRBJ2-3; D not certain. The CDR3 extends over 13 amino acids. Germline lookup yields CDR1 SGHRS and CDR2 YFSETQ. Trimming removed 2 bases from V and 0 bases from J, with 4 bases in between. CDR3 in amino acids: CASSFQSTDTQYF. The CDR3 DNA reads TGCGCCAGCAGCTTCCAGAGCACAGATACGCAGTATTTT.

There are a few counts of this clone. This chain links TRBV4-1 with TRBJ1-5; D call uncertain. Trimming cost V 4 bases and J 7 bases, with 8 bases left between them. This CDR3 spans 12 amino acids. Germline values: CDR1 MGHRA, CDR2 YSYEKL. CDR3 loop: CASSPGSQPQHF. Written as DNA, the CDR3 is TGCGCCAGCAGCCCTGGGAGCCAGCCCCAGCATTTT.

The rearrangement joins TRBV18 to TRBJ1-1; D possibly corresponds to TRBD1 (5 bases). The V end lost 3 bases, the J end lost 7 bases, and 18 bases lay between the germline ends. Germline V gene lookup returns CDR1 KGHSH and CDR2 LQKENI. The CDR3 is 15 amino acids. CDR3 residues: CASSPPMLAGGEAFF. In DNA form, the CDR3 reads TGTGCCAGCTCACCGCCCATGTTGGCGGGGGGTGAAGCTTTCTTT.

CDR3: CASSPGQGKTEAFF. In nucleotides, the CDR3 is TGTGCCAGCAGCCCTGGACAGGGAAAAACTGAAGCTTTCTTT. The genes are TRBV5-5 and TRBJ1-1; TRBD1 aligns across 8 bases. J lost 5 bases, V lost 4 bases, and 7 bases had no gene match. Germline V gene lookup returns CDR1 SGHKS and CDR2 YYEKEE (reference sequence). This CDR3 contains 14 residues.

The rearrangement uses TRBV5-4 and TRBJ2-7, with D possibly matching TRBD2 (7 bases). Germline values: CDR1 SGHNT, CDR2 YYREEE (reference sequence). CDR3 length equals 15 residues. Trimming stripped 0 bases from V and 3 bases from J, with 13 bases between. For the CDR3, the DNA is TGTGCCAGCAGCTTGGGTGCGGGGGCAGTCTACGAGCAGTACTTC. The encoded protein is CASSLGAGAVYEQYF.

This clone was seen more than once but under ten times. In DNA form, the CDR3 reads TGTGCCAGCTCACTCGGTGGGGACAGTTCGGTTATCTACGAGCAGTACTTC. Amino acid sequence: CASSLGGDSSVIYEQYF. V usage is TRBV18 and J usage is TRBJ2-7, with 7 bases that match TRBD1. CDR1 and CDR2 (germline): KGHSH, LQKENI. V was pared by 4 bases and J by 3 bases, with 15 bases of the junction left unmatched. CDR3 length equals 17 residues.

This clone was recorded many times. The chain employs TRBV9 and TRBJ1-2; D gene uncertain. Deletions cut 3 bases from V and 5 bases from J, with 14 bases between. The V gene's germline CDR1 is SGDLS and CDR2 YYNGEE. The CDR3 is 14 amino acids. The CDR3 bases are TGTGCCAGCAGCGGAGTGGTAATAGTTTATGGCTACACCTTC. This translates into CASSGVVIVYGYTF.

This chain links TRBV23-1 with TRBJ1-2; D gene unclear. TRBV23-1 has ORF status, its function being uncertain. This CDR3 has 13 amino acids. The ends were cut back, 7 bases at V and 5 bases at J, with 14 bases in the middle. The DNA for the CDR3 is TGCGCCAGCATTGAGGGCCTACTTTATGGCTACACCTTC. Amino acid sequence: CASIEGLLYGYTF.

This chain links TRBV29-1 with TRBJ2-7, with D possibly called TRBD1 or TRBD2 (5 bases each). The CDR3 length is 11 residues. With 7 bases removed from V and 3 bases from J, the gap between germline ends came to 10 bases. CDR1 is SQVTM and CDR2 is ANQGSEA in the germline V gene. This CDR3 is CSAGRGYEQYF. The DNA of the CDR3 is TGCAGCGCGGGACGAGGCTACGAGCAGTACTTC.

This clone was counted between two and nine times. The chain joins TRBV18 to TRBJ1-1, with D hard to call. Trimming took 4 bases from V and 4 from J, leaving 13 bases between them. This CDR3 has 14 residues. Germline loops: CDR1 KGHSH, CDR2 LQKENI. DNA of the CDR3: TGTGCCAGCTCACGTCCAGATTCCCCCACTGAAGCTTTCTTT. As protein: CASSRPDSPTEAFF.

This chain links TRBV9 with TRBJ2-3; a weak D match, TRBD1 (5 bases). Germline CDR1 is SGDLS and CDR2 is YYNGEE. Trimming pared 3 bases from V and 0 bases from J, leaving 8 bases between. The CDR3 consists of 14 residues. The CDR3 bases are TGTGCCAGCAGCGAGGGGCCTAGCACAGATACGCAGTATTTT. This sequence encodes CASSEGPSTDTQYF.

The rearrangement links TRBV4-1 to TRBJ2-7; 10 nucleotides line up with TRBD2. The CDR3 length is 16 residues. The germline gives CDR1 MGHRA, CDR2 YSYEKL. V shed 1 base and J 3 bases; nucleotides not matched to a gene: 6. The CDR3 here is CASSQAAGTSDYEQYF. DNA of the CDR3: TGCGCCAGCAGCCAAGCCGCCGGGACTAGCGACTACGAGCAGTACTTC.

This chain links TRBV27 with TRBJ1-1; D is perhaps TRBD1 (6 bases). The CDR3 spans 13 residues. The germline gives CDR1 MNHEY, CDR2 SMNVEV (reference sequence). The V end was cut by 2 bases, the J end by 6 bases, with 10 bases between. CDR3 nucleotides: TGTGCCAGCAGTTTAAAAGGACAGTCTGAAGCTTTCTTT. This encodes CASSLKGQSEAFF.

V and J are TRBV29-1 and TRBJ1-1; 9 bases match TRBD1. Germline V gives CDR1 SQVTM, CDR2 ANQGSEA. The CDR3 extends over 13 amino acids. The junction had 4 bases not matched to a gene; V was cut back by 7 bases and J by 1 base. CDR3 loop: CSALGQGNTEAFF. The CDR3 DNA follows: TGCAGCGCCTTGGGACAGGGGAACACTGAAGCTTTCTTT.

This clone was seen more than once but under ten times. The chain carries TRBV5-5 and TRBJ1-1, with D hard to call. The germline gives CDR1 SGHKS, CDR2 YYEKEE (reference sequence). Trimming stripped 4 bases from V and 1 base from J, with 8 bases between. The CDR3 runs to 13 residues. CDR3 bases: TGTGCCAGCAGCCCAACAACGAACACTGAAGCTTTCTTT. This translates into CASSPTTNTEAFF.

The chain carries TRBV6-1 and TRBJ2-7, with 7 bases aligning to TRBD1. Germline CDR1 and CDR2: MNHNS and SASEGT. The CDR3 is 14 residues long. V trimming: 2 bases; J trimming: 3 bases; junction bases outside the gene matches: 4. CDR3 in amino acids: CASSEQGDLYEQYF. For the CDR3, the DNA is TGTGCCAGCAGTGAACAGGGGGACCTCTACGAGCAGTACTTC.